This paragraph covers one TCR beta chain sequence. The entry originates in a study of blood T cell repertoires in COVID-19. Across the study: The samples span acute and convalescent COVID-19 from the United States, Italy and Spain. Nucleic acid was either cDNA or gDNA, and it came from T cells, B-cell-depleted T cells, or PBMCs.

As processed by the authors: The authors estimated nucleated cell counts from reference gene primer amplification. The data were produced by immunoSEQ multiplex PCR, yet TCRdb's version contains in-frame clones alone and is incomplete. V and J calls and clone size are given by that table; D and trimming were obtained from the DNA. The repertoire consists of about 220,000 clones, with around 86% occurring once and the leading ten covering about 5%. The sequence was collected from a woman aged 70-85 years with COVID-19, enrolled during active disease. The sequencing sample was made of peripheral blood.

In DNA form, the CDR3 reads TGCGCCAGCAGCCAAGACGGGGGGGAGGATGAAGCTTTCTTT. Translated: CASSQDGGEDEAFF. The chain employs TRBV4-3 and TRBJ1-1; tentative D call: TRBD1 (5 bases). This CDR3 comprises 14 residues. V was shortened by 0 bases and J by 7 bases, with 12 bases between the two germline ends. Germline lookup yields CDR1 LGHNA and CDR2 YSLEER.